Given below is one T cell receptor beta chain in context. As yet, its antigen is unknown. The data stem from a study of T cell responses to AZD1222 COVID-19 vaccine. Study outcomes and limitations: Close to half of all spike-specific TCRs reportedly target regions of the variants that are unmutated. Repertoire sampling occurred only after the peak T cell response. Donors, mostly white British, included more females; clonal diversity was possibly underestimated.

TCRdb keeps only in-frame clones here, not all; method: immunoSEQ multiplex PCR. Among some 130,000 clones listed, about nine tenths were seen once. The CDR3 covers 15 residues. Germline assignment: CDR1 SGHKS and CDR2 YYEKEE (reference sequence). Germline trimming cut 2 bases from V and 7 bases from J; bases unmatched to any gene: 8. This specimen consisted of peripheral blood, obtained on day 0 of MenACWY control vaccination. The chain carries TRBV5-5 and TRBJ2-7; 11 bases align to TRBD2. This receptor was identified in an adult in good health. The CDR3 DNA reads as TGTGCCAGCAGCTTACTAGCGGGAGCGTTGGGGGAGCAGTACTTC. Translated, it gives CASSLLAGALGEQYF.